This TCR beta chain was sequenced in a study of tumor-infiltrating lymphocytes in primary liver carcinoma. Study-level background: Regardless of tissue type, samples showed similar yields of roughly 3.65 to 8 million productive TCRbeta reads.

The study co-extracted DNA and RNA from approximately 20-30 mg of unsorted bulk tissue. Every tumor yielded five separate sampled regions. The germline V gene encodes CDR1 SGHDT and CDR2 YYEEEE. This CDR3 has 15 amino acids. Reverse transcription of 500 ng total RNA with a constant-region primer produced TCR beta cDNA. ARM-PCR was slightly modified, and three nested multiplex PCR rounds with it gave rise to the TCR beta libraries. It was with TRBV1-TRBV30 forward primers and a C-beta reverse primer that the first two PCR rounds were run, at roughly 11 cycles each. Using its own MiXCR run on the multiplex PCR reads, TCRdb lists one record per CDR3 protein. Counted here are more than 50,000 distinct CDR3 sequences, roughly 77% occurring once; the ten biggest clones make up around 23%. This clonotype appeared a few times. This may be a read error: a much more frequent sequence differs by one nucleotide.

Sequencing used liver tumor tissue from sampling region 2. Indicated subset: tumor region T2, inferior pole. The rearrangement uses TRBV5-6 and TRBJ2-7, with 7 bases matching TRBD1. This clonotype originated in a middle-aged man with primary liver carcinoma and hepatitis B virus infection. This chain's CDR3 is CTSSSRDSGVFEQYF. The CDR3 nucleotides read TGTACCAGCAGCTCCCGGGACAGTGGGGTCTTCGAGCAGTACTTC.